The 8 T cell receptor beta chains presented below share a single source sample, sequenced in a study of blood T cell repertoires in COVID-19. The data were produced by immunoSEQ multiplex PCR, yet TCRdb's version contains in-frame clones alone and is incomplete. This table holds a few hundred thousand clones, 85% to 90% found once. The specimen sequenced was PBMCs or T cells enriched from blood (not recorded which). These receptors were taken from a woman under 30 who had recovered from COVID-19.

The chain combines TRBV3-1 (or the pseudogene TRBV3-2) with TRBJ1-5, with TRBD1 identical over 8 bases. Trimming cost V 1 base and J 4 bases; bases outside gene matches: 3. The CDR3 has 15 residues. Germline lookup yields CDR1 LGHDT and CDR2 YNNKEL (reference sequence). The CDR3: CASSQGTGFNQPQHF. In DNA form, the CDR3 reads TGTGCCAGCAGCCAAGGGACAGGGTTTAATCAGCCCCAGCATTTT.

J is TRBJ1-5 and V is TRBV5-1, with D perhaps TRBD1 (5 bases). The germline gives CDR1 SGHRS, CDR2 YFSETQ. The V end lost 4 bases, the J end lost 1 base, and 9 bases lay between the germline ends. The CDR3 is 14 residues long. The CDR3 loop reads CASSTGQSNQPQHF. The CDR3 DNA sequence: TGCGCCAGCAGCACAGGTCAAAGCAATCAGCCCCAGCATTTT.

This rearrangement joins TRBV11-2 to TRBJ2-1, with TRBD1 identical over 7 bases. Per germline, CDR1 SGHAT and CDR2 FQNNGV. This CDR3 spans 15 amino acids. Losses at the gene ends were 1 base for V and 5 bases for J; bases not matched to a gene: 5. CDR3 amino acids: CASSLVQGIHNEQFF. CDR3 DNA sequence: TGTGCCAGCAGCTTAGTACAGGGGATCCACAATGAGCAGTTCTTC.

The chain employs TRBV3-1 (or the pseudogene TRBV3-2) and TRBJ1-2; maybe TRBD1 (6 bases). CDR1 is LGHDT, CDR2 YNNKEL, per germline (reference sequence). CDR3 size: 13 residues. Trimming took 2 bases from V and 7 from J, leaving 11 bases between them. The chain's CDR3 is CASSQTGKSGYTF. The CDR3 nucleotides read TGTGCCAGCAGCCAAACAGGGAAAAGTGGCTACACCTTC.

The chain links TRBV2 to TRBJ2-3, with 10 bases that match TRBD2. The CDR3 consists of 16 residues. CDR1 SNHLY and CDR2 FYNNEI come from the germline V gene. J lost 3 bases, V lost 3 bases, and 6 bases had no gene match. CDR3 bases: TGTGCCAGCAGTGATGGGGGGGGACTAGCGACAGATACGCAGTATTTT. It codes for CASSDGGGLATDTQYF.

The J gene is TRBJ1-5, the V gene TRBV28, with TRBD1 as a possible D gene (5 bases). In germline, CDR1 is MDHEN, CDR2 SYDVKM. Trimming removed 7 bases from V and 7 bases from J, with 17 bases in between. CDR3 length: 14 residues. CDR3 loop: CASTLAGGRQPQHF. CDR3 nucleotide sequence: TGTGCCAGCACTCTGGCCGGGGGTAGGCAGCCCCAGCATTTT.

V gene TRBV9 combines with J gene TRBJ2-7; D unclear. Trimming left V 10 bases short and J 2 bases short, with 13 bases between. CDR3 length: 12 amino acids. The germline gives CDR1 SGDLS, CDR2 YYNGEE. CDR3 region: CARGLTPYEQYF. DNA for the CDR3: TGTGCCCGTGGCCTCACGCCCTACGAGCAGTACTTC.

CDR3: CASSSRDREYNEQFF. For the CDR3, the DNA is TGTGCCAGCAGTTCCCGGGACAGGGAATACAATGAGCAGTTCTTC. The chain combines TRBV6-2 or TRBV6-3 with TRBJ2-1; TRBD1 agrees at 9 bases. Germline V gene lookup returns CDR1 MNHEY and CDR2 SVGEGT. The CDR3 totals 15 residues. J gave up 4 bases and V 4 bases, and 5 bases lay outside the gene matches.